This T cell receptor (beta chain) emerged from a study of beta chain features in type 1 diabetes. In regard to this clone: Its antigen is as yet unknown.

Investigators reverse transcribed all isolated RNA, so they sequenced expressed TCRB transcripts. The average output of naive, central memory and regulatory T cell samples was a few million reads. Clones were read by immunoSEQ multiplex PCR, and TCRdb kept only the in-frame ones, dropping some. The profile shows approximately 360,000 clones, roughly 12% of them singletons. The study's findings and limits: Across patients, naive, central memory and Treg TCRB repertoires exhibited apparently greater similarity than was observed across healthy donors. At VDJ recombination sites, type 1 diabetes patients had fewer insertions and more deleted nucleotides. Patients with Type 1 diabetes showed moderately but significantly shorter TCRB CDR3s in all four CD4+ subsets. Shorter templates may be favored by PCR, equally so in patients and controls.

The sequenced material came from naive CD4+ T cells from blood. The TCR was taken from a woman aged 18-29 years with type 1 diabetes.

CDR3 in amino acids: CASSTNRGTHYGYTF. The CDR3 bases are TGTGCCAGTAGTACGAACAGGGGAACACACTATGGCTACACCTTC. The genes are TRBV19 and TRBJ1-2; the match to TRBD1 covers 7 bases. This CDR3 spans 15 amino acids. Germline V CDR1 and CDR2: LNHDA, SQIVND (reference sequence). J gave up 3 bases and V 4 bases, and 8 bases lay outside the gene matches.